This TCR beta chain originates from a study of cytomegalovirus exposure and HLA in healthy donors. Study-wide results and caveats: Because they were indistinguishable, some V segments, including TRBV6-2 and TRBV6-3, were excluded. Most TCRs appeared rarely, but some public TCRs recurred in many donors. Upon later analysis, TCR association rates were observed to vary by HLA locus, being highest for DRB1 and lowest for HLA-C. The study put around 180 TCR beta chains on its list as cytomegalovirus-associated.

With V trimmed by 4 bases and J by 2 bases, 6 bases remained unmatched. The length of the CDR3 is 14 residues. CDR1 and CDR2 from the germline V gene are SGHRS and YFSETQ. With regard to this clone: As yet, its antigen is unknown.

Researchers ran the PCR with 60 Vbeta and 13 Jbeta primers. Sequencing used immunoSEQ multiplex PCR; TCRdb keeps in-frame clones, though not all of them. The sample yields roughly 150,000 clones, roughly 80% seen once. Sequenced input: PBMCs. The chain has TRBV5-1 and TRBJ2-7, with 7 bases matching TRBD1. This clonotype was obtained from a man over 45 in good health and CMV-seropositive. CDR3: CASSPWDSPYEQYF. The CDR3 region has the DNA TGCGCCAGCAGCCCATGGGACAGCCCCTACGAGCAGTACTTC.